The source of this TCR beta chain is a study of T cells in Graves' hyperthyroidism and ophthalmopathy. This clonotype was recorded many times. V trimming: 4 bases; J trimming: 3 bases; junction bases outside the gene matches: 10. CDR1 and CDR2 from the germline V gene are SGHTA and FQGNSA. This CDR3 has 16 amino acids. Stable disease denoted Graves' hyperthyroidism without ophthalmopathy progression within 18 months. Diagnoses rested on clinical symptoms, serum thyroxine and TRAb, thyroid ultrasound and orbital computed tomography. The source material, RNA transcripts, was used to amplify TCR beta CDR3 regions. First-round RT-PCR with HTBI primers amplified the TCR CDR3 region. TCRdb fed the multiplex PCR reads into MiXCR, producing one record per CDR3 protein. This table holds about 560,000 distinct CDR3 sequences, approximately 15% found once.

V usage is TRBV7-2 and J usage is TRBJ2-3, with 7 bases identical to TRBD2. The origin of this receptor is a young woman with Graves' hyperthyroidism. The source material was blood. The DNA of the CDR3 is TGTGCCAGCAGCTCCCAGTTGGGAGCGGGAACAGATACGCAGTATTTT. Amino acids: CASSSQLGAGTDTQYF.